This passage covers 30 T cell receptor beta chains from one sample sequenced in a study of HIV-infected children after antiretroviral therapy interruption. Specified treatment: PENTA 11 planned treatment interruption arm or continuous ART arm. The TCR library was built from RNA with a 3' RACE protocol and unique molecular identifiers. TCRdb reprocessed the 3' RACE reads with MiXCR, giving one entry per CDR3 protein. The sample shows 30,000 to 50,000 distinct CDR3 sequences, more than 6.5% of them seen only once. Sequenced material: CD45RA+ CD4+ T cells from PBMCs, pooled from several time points, taken from a donor given antiretroviral therapy, either interrupted or continuous. Subset specified: naive CD4+ CD45RA+ CD45RO- T cells. These receptors were obtained from a pool of human donors with HIV.

This clonotype has a count of ten or more. The V call is TRBV20-1, the J call TRBJ1-4; no clear D gene. Trimming removed 3 bases from V and 8 bases from J, with 7 bases in between. The CDR3 runs to 11 residues. In germline, CDR1 is DFQATT, CDR2 SNEGSKA (reference sequence). The CDR3 spells CSARVGEKLFF. Written as DNA, the CDR3 is TGCAGTGCTAGGGTTGGCGAAAAACTGTTTTTT.

This clonotype has at least ten counts. V and J are TRBV3-1 and TRBJ2-7; no firm D call. V was clipped by 4 bases and J by 3 bases, with 4 bases between them. Germline CDR1 is LGHDT and CDR2 is YNNKEL (reference sequence). There are 11 residues in the CDR3. In DNA form, the CDR3 reads TGTGCCAGCAGCCGACTCTACGAGCAGTACTTC. Its protein product is CASSRLYEQYF.

This clonotype was seen ten or more times. This sequence joins TRBV11-2 and TRBJ2-7; D unclear. Between the trimmed V and J ends, which lost 2 bases and 3 bases, there was a span of 14 bases. CDR1 SGHAT and CDR2 FQNNGV come from the germline V gene. The CDR3 length is 15 residues. The CDR3 loop reads CASSLRSKKGYEQYF. The CDR3 DNA is TGTGCCAGCAGCTTACGATCAAAGAAGGGCTACGAGCAGTACTTC.

This clonotype has at least ten counts. The gene calls are TRBV20-1 and TRBJ2-7, with D possibly being TRBD1 or TRBD2 (5 bases each). The CDR3 extends over 14 amino acids. Looked up from germline, CDR1 is DFQATT and CDR2 is SNEGSKA (reference sequence). Trimming took 6 bases from V and 0 from J, leaving 15 bases between them. The CDR3 is CSATAGRASYEQYF. The CDR3 DNA reads as TGCAGTGCGACCGCGGGCAGGGCCTCCTACGAGCAGTACTTC.

This clonotype was seen many times. The chain combines TRBV10-2 with TRBJ2-5, with D unresolved. V was clipped by 8 bases and J by 4 bases, with 17 bases between them. The germline V gene has CDR1 WSHSY and CDR2 SAAADI. The CDR3 covers 14 residues. The chain's CDR3 is CASSTYGVRETQYF. The CDR3 DNA follows: TGCGCCAGCTCAACCTACGGAGTACGAGAGACCCAGTACTTC.

This clonotype was recorded at least ten times. CDR3 nucleotide sequence: TGTGCCAGCTCACCAAACGGATTTAATTCACCCCTCCACTTT. Its translation: CASSPNGFNSPLHF. This chain uses TRBV18 with TRBJ1-6; unclear D gene. Per the germline V gene, CDR1 is KGHSH and CDR2 is LQKENI. Trimming shortened V by 2 bases and J by 6 bases, and 8 bases separated the two germline ends. The CDR3 extends over 14 amino acids.

Concerning this clonotype: Germline is not matched at one junction end, which may reflect a read error. The rearrangement joins TRBV11-2 to TRBJ2-3; 11 bases line up with TRBD1. The CDR3 is 12 residues long. CDR1 and CDR2 from the germline V gene are SGHAT and FQNNGV. DNA for the CDR3: TGTGCCAGCAGCTTAGGGACAGGGGGCAATACCTTT. Residues: CASSLGTGGNTF. The full variable domain, completed using reference TRBV11-2 and TRBJ2-3, is EAGVAQSPRYKIIEKRQSVAFWCNPISGHATLYWYQQILGQGPKLLIQFQNNGVVDDSQLPKDRFSAERLKGVDSTLKIQPAKLEDSAVYLCASSLGTGGNTFGPGTRLTVL.

This clonotype has ten or more counts. The CDR3 loop reads CASSLVRPSDTQYF. Written as DNA, the CDR3 is TGTGCCAGCAGTTTAGTGCGCCCGTCAGATACGCAGTATTTT. V is TRBV12-3 or TRBV12-4 and J is TRBJ2-3, with no clear D. This CDR3 is built from 14 residues. The V end was cut by 1 base, the J end by 4 bases, with 9 bases between.

The gene calls are TRBV29-1 and TRBJ1-5, with D uncertain. CDR3 length: 13 amino acids. From germline, CDR1 is SQVTM and CDR2 ANQGSEA. CDR3 in DNA: TGCGCTACCAATAGAGATGGCAATCAGCCCCAGCATTTT. This sequence encodes CATNRDGNQPQHF.

This clonotype occurred many times. This sequence joins TRBV20-1 and TRBJ1-1; D is perhaps TRBD1 (5 bases). The CDR3 consists of 14 residues. Germline-derived CDR1 and CDR2 are DFQATT and SNEGSKA (reference sequence). Deletions cut 6 bases from V and 5 bases from J, with 19 bases between. CDR3 in amino acids: CSATRTGRGTEAFF. The CDR3, as DNA: TGCAGTGCGACTAGAACGGGACGGGGGACTGAAGCTTTCTTT.

This clonotype was detected ten times or more. The gene calls are TRBV25-1 and TRBJ2-2; D perhaps matches TRBD1 (6 bases). Trimming left V 3 bases short and J 6 bases short, with 11 bases between. Looked up from germline, CDR1 is MGHDK and CDR2 is SYGVNS. The CDR3 covers 14 residues. Here the CDR3 DNA reads TGTGCCAGCAGTGACGGGGCAGGGGCCGGGGAGCTGTTTTTT. The encoded protein is CASSDGAGAGELFF.

This clonotype was picked up many times. This rearrangement joins TRBV6-2 or TRBV6-3 to TRBJ2-2; 8 nucleotides match TRBD1. V shed 5 bases and J 2 bases; nucleotides not matched to a gene: 4. The CDR3 runs 15 residues. Germline-derived CDR1 and CDR2 are MNHEY and SVGEGT. This CDR3 reads CASSRQGANTGELFF. The CDR3 DNA sequence: TGTGCCAGCAGTCGGCAGGGGGCTAACACCGGGGAGCTGTTTTTT.

In its sample, this clonotype was seen many times. This chain connects TRBV2 to TRBJ2-1; 8 nucleotides agree with TRBD1. The V gene's germline CDR1 is SNHLY and CDR2 FYNNEI. The V and J ends lost 6 bases and 9 bases, in that order; junction bases with no gene match: 10. The CDR3 runs to 14 residues. The CDR3 loop reads CASSSTGVYAEQFF. The CDR3 nucleotides are TGTGCCAGCAGCTCGACAGGGGTATATGCTGAGCAGTTCTTC.

This clonotype was seen many times. J is TRBJ2-1 and V is TRBV20-1, with 7 bases fitting TRBD2. CDR1 is DFQATT, CDR2 SNEGSKA, per germline (reference sequence). The J segment lost 6 bases and the V segment lost 2 bases, leaving 7 bases of the junction unmatched. The CDR3 is 14 residues long. Written as DNA, the CDR3 is TGCAGTGCTAGACCAAGCGGGGCGGGCAATGAGCAGTTCTTC. As protein: CSARPSGAGNEQFF.

This clonotype was recorded many times. At one of its ends the junction is not consistent with the germline gene, which may arise from a read error. J is TRBJ2-7 and V is TRBV28, with D perhaps TRBD2 (6 bases). Germline V gene lookup returns CDR1 MDHEN and CDR2 SYDVKM. CDR3 length: 12 residues. The CDR3 DNA reads as TGTGCTAGCAGTGGACTGGGGGGTGAACAGTACTTC. As protein: CASSGLGGEQYF.

The table lists this clonotype with many counts. The chain couples TRBV3-1 to TRBJ2-5; either TRBD1 or TRBD2 may supply D (7 bases each). CDR3 length: 16 amino acids. Looked up from germline, CDR1 is LGHDT and CDR2 is YNNKEL (reference sequence). V dropped 0 bases and J dropped 7 bases, with 18 bases sitting between them. CDR3 nucleotides: TGTGCCAGCAGCCAAGATCGCAGGGGGGGATTCGGGACCCAGTACTTC. Translation gives CASSQDRRGGFGTQYF.

This clonotype was detected many times. The V call is TRBV4-2, the J call TRBJ2-7; no definite D call. The CDR3 consists of 13 residues. CDR1 is LGHNA and CDR2 is YNFKEQ in the germline V gene. V was pared by 1 base and J by 10 bases, with 14 bases between. Written as DNA, the CDR3 is TGTGCCAGCAGCCAAGGGCTGGGCTATGAACAGTACTTC. Protein: CASSQGLGYEQYF.

This clonotype was picked up many times. The chain employs TRBV6-1 and TRBJ2-1; 13 nucleotides agree with TRBD2. After removal of 7 bases from V and 15 bases from J, the junction contained 3 bases not matched to a gene. This CDR3 has 11 residues. The germline gives CDR1 MNHNS, CDR2 SASEGT. CDR3 nucleotide sequence: TGTGCCAGCATAGGGACTAGCGGGACGTTCTTC. Translated: CASIGTSGTFF.

The table lists this clonotype with many counts. The germline gene is not matched at one end of the junction; a read error may be the cause. The V gene is TRBV10-3, the J gene TRBJ2-1; D gene unclear. Germline CDR1 is ENHRY and CDR2 is SYGVKD. The CDR3 length is 15 residues. The CDR3 reads CASSENDINYAEQFF. CDR3 sequence (DNA): TGTGCCAGCAGTGAAAACGACATTAACTATGCTGAGCAGTTCTTC.

This clonotype has at least ten counts. The chain carries TRBV20-1 and TRBJ2-3; 14 bases match TRBD2. CDR3 length equals 19 residues. Germline lookup yields CDR1 DFQATT and CDR2 SNEGSKA (reference sequence). Germline trimming cut 3 bases from V and 4 bases from J; bases unmatched to any gene: 15. CDR3 protein: CSASSIPRLAGGRPDTQYF. The CDR3 coding sequence is TGCAGTGCTAGCTCCATCCCTCGACTAGCGGGGGGGCGCCCAGATACGCAGTATTTT.

This clonotype was picked up many times. The chain uses TRBV7-3 and TRBJ1-2; 9 positions match TRBD1. Trimming at V came to 5 bases and at J to 6 bases, leaving 13 bases not matched to a gene. Germline V gene sequence: CDR1 SGHTA, CDR2 FQGTGA. The CDR3 extends over 16 amino acids. Written as DNA, the CDR3 is TGTGCCAGCAGCCCCAACGCCGACAGGGGGTTTAATGGCTACACCTTC. It codes for CASSPNADRGFNGYTF. Together with reference TRBV7-3 and TRBJ1-2, the CDR3 gives the full variable domain: GAGVSQTPSNKVTEKGKYVELRCDPISGHTALYWYRQSLGQGPEFLIYFQGTGAADDSGLPNDRFFAVRPEGSVSTLKIQRTERGDSAVYLCASSPNADRGFNGYTFGSGTRLTVV.

There are many counts of this clonotype. The chain is built from TRBV10-3 and TRBJ2-3, with TRBD1 matching 8 bases. Looked up from germline, CDR1 is ENHRY and CDR2 is SYGVKD. This CDR3 is 14 amino acids long. Trimming took 7 bases from V and 2 from J; bases not matched to a gene: 5. The CDR3 loop is CAIKGQEFTDTQYF. In DNA form, the CDR3 reads TGTGCCATCAAGGGACAGGAATTCACAGATACGCAGTATTTT.

This clonotype has ten or more counts. V gene TRBV2 combines with J gene TRBJ2-2; D remains unclear. The V and J ends lost 3 bases and 6 bases respectively, with 14 bases between them. Germline loops: CDR1 SNHLY, CDR2 FYNNEI. The CDR3 has 15 amino acids. CDR3 nucleotides: TGTGCCAGCAGTGATTCCACCCGGTCATCCGGGGAGCTGTTTTTT. As protein: CASSDSTRSSGELFF.

This clonotype showed up many times. The chain has TRBV4-1 and TRBJ2-2; 8 bases align to TRBD2. Germline loops: CDR1 MGHRA, CDR2 YSYEKL. The CDR3 extends over 17 amino acids. V lost 4 bases and J lost 2; bases outside the gene matches: 9. This CDR3 reads CASSLKQTSGNTGELFF. The CDR3 DNA is TGCGCCAGCAGCCTGAAGCAAACTAGCGGTAACACCGGGGAGCTGTTTTTT.

The CDR3 spells CASSQGGLRAFF. DNA of the CDR3: TGTGCCAGCAGCCAGGGGGGGCTTAGAGCTTTCTTT. The chain is built from TRBV14 and TRBJ1-1; the D gene is possibly TRBD1 (6 bases). This CDR3 contains 12 residues. Germline CDR1 reads SGHDN; CDR2 reads FVKESK. V lost 3 bases, J lost 10 bases, and 12 bases lay in between.

This clonotype has ten or more counts. The chain uses TRBV7-2 and TRBJ2-4; D remains ambiguous. Trimming removed 6 bases from V and 0 bases from J, with 9 bases in between. Germline V gene sequence: CDR1 SGHTA, CDR2 FQGNSA. The CDR3 runs 14 residues. DNA of the CDR3: TGTGCCAGCAGGAATCCTCTAGCCAAAAACATTCAGTACTTC. Translated, it gives CASRNPLAKNIQYF.

This clonotype is a singleton in its sample. The chain uses TRBV27 and TRBJ2-1; D is unclear. Trimming took off 3 bases at V and 0 bases at J, with 6 bases between the two ends. The CDR3 covers 14 residues. Germline values: CDR1 MNHEY, CDR2 SMNVEV (reference sequence). The CDR3 coding sequence is TGTGCCAGCAGTTTCAAAAGCTCCTACAATGAGCAGTTCTTC. Its protein is CASSFKSSYNEQFF.

This clonotype was detected many times. J is TRBJ1-1 and V is TRBV20-1; D might be TRBD1 (6 bases). The ends were cut back, 3 bases at V and 3 bases at J, with 17 bases in the middle. The CDR3 has 15 amino acids. CDR1 and CDR2 from the germline V gene are DFQATT and SNEGSKA (reference sequence). The CDR3 is CSARSTGSFDTEAFF. For the CDR3, the DNA is TGCAGTGCTAGGTCCACAGGGTCCTTCGACACTGAAGCTTTCTTT.

This clonotype was seen a handful of times. This chain joins TRBV12-3 or TRBV12-4 and TRBJ2-1; 11 positions match TRBD2. The CDR3 contains 15 residues. V lost 7 bases and J lost 6; bases outside the gene matches: 8. Here the CDR3 reads CASTPGLAGRNEQFF. Here the CDR3 DNA reads TGTGCCAGCACCCCCGGACTAGCGGGTCGCAATGAGCAGTTCTTC.

The genes are TRBV20-1 and TRBJ2-1; TRBD2 aligns across 8 bases. This CDR3 is 16 amino acids long. With 5 bases clipped from V and 1 base from J, the junction kept 10 bases outside the gene matches. Germline-derived CDR1 and CDR2 are DFQATT and SNEGSKA (reference sequence). The CDR3 region is CSAPNRGGPSYNEQFF. The CDR3 DNA follows: TGCAGTGCTCCGAATCGGGGGGGCCCGTCCTACAATGAGCAGTTCTTC.